Here is one T cell receptor beta chain with its context. Its antigen remains unidentified. These data are taken from a study of glioma-infiltrating T cells. General observations from the study: CDR3 overlap between tissue and blood was very small.

The CDR3 loop spans 13 amino acids. CDR1 MNHNS and CDR2 SASEGT come from the germline V gene. V shed 6 bases and J shed 1 base, with 9 bases lying between them. Using RNA template, CDR3s of TCR alpha and beta were amplified with iRepertoire arm-PCR. For one-step reverse transcription and amplification, 100-400 ng of tissue mRNA or PBMC total RNA was used. TCRdb reprocessed the multiplex PCR reads with MiXCR, giving one entry per CDR3 protein. The sample yields over 120,000 distinct CDR3 sequences, 39% seen once. V gene TRBV6-1 combines with J gene TRBJ1-1, with D perhaps matching TRBD1 (6 bases). The sample consisted of glioma tissue, nonneoplastic brain tissue, or PBMCs (not recorded which). The TCR was taken from a human donor with low-grade glioma or glioblastoma, undergoing nonglioma brain surgery, or in good health (not recorded which). The CDR3, as DNA: TGTGCCAGCAGCGCAGGGGCGAACACTGAAGCTTTCTTT. It codes for CASSAGANTEAFF.